A single sample is the source of the 15 T cell receptor beta chains below, sequenced in a study of blood T cell repertoires in COVID-19. Profiled with immunoSEQ multiplex PCR; TCRdb holds only in-frame clones, not every one. Of 90,000 to 120,000 clones in the sample, approximately 90% were seen once. Source material: peripheral blood. Every receptor here comes from a man aged 45-65 years with active or convalescent COVID-19.

The chain carries TRBV28 and TRBJ1-1; D is unclear. This CDR3 comprises 16 residues. The ends were cut back, 4 bases at V and 3 bases at J, with 18 bases in the middle. Germline V CDR1 and CDR2: MDHEN, SYDVKM. CDR3 amino acids: CASSSPGVARDTEAFF. The CDR3 nucleotides are TGTGCCAGCAGTTCACCCGGGGTAGCGAGGGACACTGAAGCTTTCTTT. Supplemented by reference TRBV28 and TRBJ1-1, the full variable domain reads DVKVTQSSRYLVKRTGEKVFLECVQDMDHENMFWYRQDPGLGLRLIYFSYDVKMKEKGDIPEGYSVSREKKERFSLILESASTNQTSMYLCASSSPGVARDTEAFFGQGTRLTVV.

This rearrangement joins TRBV9 to TRBJ2-3, with 10 bases identical to TRBD2. CDR1 SGDLS and CDR2 YYNGEE come from the germline V gene. The V segment lost 0 bases and the J segment 1 base; nucleotides outside the gene matches: 2. The CDR3 consists of 16 residues. The CDR3 sequence: CASSVVSGGGTDTQYF. Written as DNA, the CDR3 is TGTGCCAGCAGCGTAGTGAGCGGGGGGGGCACAGATACGCAGTATTTT.

The gene calls are TRBV19 and TRBJ1-1; D may be TRBD1 (5 bases). Germline loops: CDR1 LNHDA, CDR2 SQIVND (reference sequence). This CDR3 spans 13 amino acids. V shed 4 bases and J shed 4 bases, with 10 bases lying between them. The CDR3 here is CASSTQGRTEAFF. CDR3 DNA sequence: TGTGCCAGTAGTACCCAGGGTCGCACTGAAGCTTTCTTT.

The chain joins TRBV12-3 or TRBV12-4 to TRBJ2-1; D not resolved. This CDR3 is 12 amino acids long. Trimming left V 3 bases short and J 6 bases short, with 6 bases between. CDR3 region: CASSFRVNEQFF. CDR3 in DNA: TGTGCCAGCAGTTTCCGTGTCAATGAGCAGTTCTTC.

The rearrangement uses TRBV7-2 and TRBJ1-4; 8 positions match TRBD1. Germline V gene lookup returns CDR1 SGHTA and CDR2 FQGNSA. J gave up 3 bases and V 5 bases, and 11 bases lay outside the gene matches. The CDR3 has 17 residues. The CDR3 DNA follows: TGTGCCAGCAGCGCCAGGGGGCGCGGTTCAGCTAATGAAAAACTGTTTTTT. It translates to CASSARGRGSANEKLFF.

The chain joins TRBV11-2 to TRBJ2-1; TRBD2 might be the D (6 bases). The germline V gene has CDR1 SGHAT and CDR2 FQNNGV. The CDR3 is 13 amino acids. V gave up 7 bases and J gave up 12 bases, with 19 bases separating them. The CDR3 sequence is CASNLHSGAGQFF. The CDR3 DNA reads TGTGCCAGCAACTTGCATAGCGGAGCGGGGCAGTTCTTC.

This chain links TRBV19 with TRBJ1-1; D might be TRBD1 (6 bases). Trimming took off 7 bases at V and 3 bases at J, with 12 bases between the two ends. The CDR3 covers 13 residues. The germline CDR1 and CDR2 sequences are LNHDA and SQIVND (reference sequence). CDR3 DNA: TGTGCCAGTAAAACGACAGGAGACACTGAAGCTTTCTTT. Encoded protein: CASKTTGDTEAFF.

The chain carries TRBV7-2 and TRBJ2-1, with TRBD2 identical over 9 bases. J was trimmed by 4 bases and V by 2 bases; bases with no gene match: 0. The germline V gene has CDR1 SGHTA and CDR2 FQGNSA. CDR3 length: 14 residues. CDR3 in DNA: TGTGCCAGCAGCTTAACTAGCGGGTACAATGAGCAGTTCTTC. Amino acids: CASSLTSGYNEQFF.

This clone has a handful of counts. The chain uses TRBV6-2 or TRBV6-3 and TRBJ2-7; 10 nucleotides line up with TRBD2. V was clipped by 2 bases and J by 0 bases; unmatched bases: 7. Germline CDR1 MNHEY, CDR2 SVGEGT. CDR3 size: 17 residues. In DNA, the CDR3 is TGTGCCAGCAGTTACGGAACCGGGACTAGCGCCTCCTACGAGCAGTACTTC. Amino acids: CASSYGTGTSASYEQYF.

The J gene is TRBJ2-3, the V gene TRBV5-1; D may be TRBD1 (5 bases). Germline loops: CDR1 SGHRS, CDR2 YFSETQ. The CDR3 is 14 residues long. V was trimmed by 0 bases and J by 2 bases, leaving 7 bases between them. CDR3 in DNA: TGCGCCAGCAGCTTGGGACAGCCCACAGATACGCAGTATTTT. Translation gives CASSLGQPTDTQYF.

At least ten counts were recorded for this clone. J is TRBJ1-1 and V is TRBV13; unclear D gene. CDR1 and CDR2 (germline): PRHDT, FYEKMQ (reference sequence). V was trimmed by 8 bases and J by 2 bases, leaving 15 bases between them. This CDR3 has 14 residues. As DNA, the CDR3 is TGTGCCAGCTTGAACGGAGGCGTTAACACTGAAGCTTTCTTT. Translation gives CASLNGGVNTEAFF.

The chain joins TRBV5-4 to TRBJ1-4; TRBD1 aligns across 7 bases. In germline, CDR1 is SGHNT, CDR2 YYREEE (reference sequence). J lost 3 bases, V lost 2 bases, and 7 bases had no gene match. The CDR3 has 16 residues. In DNA, the CDR3 is TGTGCCAGCAGCTTTGGAGGGGGCCGTCCTAATGAAAAACTGTTTTTT. Translated: CASSFGGGRPNEKLFF.

CDR3: CASSLFTGDHEQFF. The CDR3 region has the DNA TGTGCCAGCAGCTTATTCACAGGGGATCATGAGCAGTTCTTC. The chain uses TRBV7-2 and TRBJ2-1, with 7 bases identical to TRBD1. The V and J ends lost 2 bases and 8 bases, in that order; junction bases with no gene match: 6. The CDR3 sequence is 14 residues long. CDR1 is SGHTA and CDR2 is FQGNSA in the germline V gene.

CDR3 DNA sequence: TGTGCCAGCAGCAGGGGGGACGGCCCTAGCACAGATACGCAGTATTTT. This codes for CASSRGDGPSTDTQYF. V gene TRBV27 combines with J gene TRBJ2-3; perhaps TRBD1 as D (7 bases). V dropped 6 bases and J dropped 0 bases, with 16 bases sitting between them. There are 16 residues in the CDR3. Germline-derived CDR1 and CDR2 are MNHEY and SMNVEV (reference sequence).

This chain connects TRBV9 to TRBJ1-2; a weak D match, TRBD1 (5 bases). Trimming shortened V by 3 bases and J by 5 bases, and 20 bases separated the two germline ends. The CDR3 covers 16 residues. Germline CDR1 and CDR2: SGDLS and YYNGEE. The CDR3 nucleotides are TGTGCCAGCAGCGCCGGGGACGGGGGTAGGTTATATGGCTACACCTTC. This gives the protein CASSAGDGGRLYGYTF. Filled out from reference TRBV9 and TRBJ1-2, the complete variable domain reads DSGVTQTPKHLITATGQRVTLRCSPRSGDLSVYWYQQSLDQGLQFLIQYYNGEERAKGNILERFSAQQFPDLHSELNLSSLELGDSALYFCASSAGDGGRLYGYTFGSGTRLTVV.